The 27 T cell receptor beta chains reported below all come from one sample, sequenced in a study of T cells after yellow fever vaccination. In TCRdb, the 5' RACE reads were re-called with MiXCR into one record per CDR3 protein. The sample lists fewer than 450,000 distinct CDR3 sequences, roughly 8.4% seen once, with under 20% in the top ten. The sample in question was PBMCs, obtained around 45 days after the first yellow fever vaccination. The receptor set was obtained from a man aged 18-30 years who received the YFV17D yellow fever vaccine.

The CDR3 reads CASSAGEAGANVLTF. DNA for the CDR3: TGTGCCAGCAGTGCCGGGGAAGCTGGGGCCAACGTCCTGACTTTC. The chain recombines TRBV6-1 with TRBJ2-6; D is possibly TRBD2 (5 bases). The germline gives CDR1 MNHNS, CDR2 SASEGT. Trimming pared 4 bases from V and 2 bases from J, leaving 9 bases between. This CDR3 is 15 amino acids long.

The table lists this clonotype with a few counts. The V gene is TRBV7-2, the J gene TRBJ2-1; a weak D match, TRBD2 (5 bases). Germline CDR1 SGHTA, CDR2 FQGNSA. The CDR3 contains 15 residues. Trimming stripped 4 bases from V and 9 bases from J, with 19 bases between. The CDR3 spells CASSSSPGGPIEQFF. The CDR3 nucleotides are TGTGCCAGCAGCTCGTCGCCCGGAGGACCCATTGAGCAGTTCTTC.

This clonotype has just a few counts. The chain uses TRBV18 and TRBJ2-5; D unresolved. The CDR3 has 16 amino acids. CDR1 is KGHSH and CDR2 is LQKENI in the germline V gene. V was clipped by 3 bases and J by 2 bases, with 16 bases between them. CDR3 sequence (DNA): TGTGCCAGCTCACCCCTAAGTGGACCGAGTCAAGAGACCCAGTACTTC. This translates into CASSPLSGPSQETQYF.

The chain joins TRBV7-9 to TRBJ1-4; D is uncertain. CDR1 is SEHNR, CDR2 FQNEAQ, per germline (reference sequence). The CDR3 runs to 16 residues. The ends were cut back, 4 bases at V and 1 base at J, with 13 bases in the middle. The CDR3 nucleotides are TGTGCCAGCAGCTCAGCTTTGGGGATAACTAATGAAAAACTGTTTTTT. Translating gives CASSSALGITNEKLFF.

This clonotype was counted ten times or more. This chain connects TRBV7-6 to TRBJ2-7, with D perhaps matching TRBD1 (6 bases). Trimming pared 4 bases from V and 0 bases from J, leaving 16 bases between. The CDR3 spans 16 residues. The germline V gene has CDR1 SGHVS and CDR2 FNYEAQ. The CDR3 spells CASSSGVRGSSYEQYF. The CDR3 nucleotides read TGTGCCAGCAGCTCGGGTGTCAGGGGCTCCTCCTACGAGCAGTACTTC.

This clonotype was found a few times. The V call is TRBV27, the J call TRBJ1-2; D might be TRBD1 (6 bases). V lost 4 bases and J 3 bases, leaving 24 bases between the germline ends. Germline CDR1 is MNHEY and CDR2 is SMNVEV (reference sequence). CDR3 length: 18 amino acids. The CDR3 here is CASSSLPLSQGLDYGYTF. The DNA of the CDR3 is TGTGCCAGCAGTTCCTTACCATTGTCACAGGGTTTAGACTATGGCTACACCTTC.

The table lists this clonotype with a few counts. The genes are TRBV7-9 and TRBJ2-2; TRBD1 might be the D (5 bases). V lost 5 bases, J lost 6 bases, and 10 bases lay in between. The CDR3 contains 13 residues. Germline CDR1 is SEHNR and CDR2 is FQNEAQ (reference sequence). Here the CDR3 reads CASSPRESGELFF. CDR3 sequence (DNA): TGTGCCAGCAGCCCCAGGGAATCCGGGGAGCTGTTTTTT.

The gene calls are TRBV6-4 and TRBJ2-5, with TRBD2 matching over 8 bases. After removal of 2 bases from V and 6 bases from J, the junction contained 11 bases not matched to a gene. The CDR3 extends over 16 amino acids. Germline V gene lookup returns CDR1 MRHNA and CDR2 SNTAGT. Here the CDR3 DNA reads TGTGCCAGCAGTGACCACGCGATCGGGGGGGCGAAGACCCAGTACTTC. It specifies CASSDHAIGGAKTQYF.

This chain uses TRBV5-1 with TRBJ2-7, with D unresolved. Trimming shortened V by 5 bases and J by 5 bases, and 20 bases separated the two germline ends. The germline V gene has CDR1 SGHRS and CDR2 YFSETQ. CDR3 length: 15 amino acids. Here the CDR3 DNA reads TGCGCCAGCAGGTCCCGGGCCTACCCCCTCAACGAGCAGTACTTC. Translation: CASRSRAYPLNEQYF.

This clonotype was counted only a few times. The chain uses TRBV10-3 and TRBJ1-1; D ambiguous. Germline V CDR1 and CDR2: ENHRY, SYGVKD. CDR3 size: 16 residues. With 2 bases removed from V and 0 bases from J, the gap between germline ends came to 13 bases. The CDR3 here is CAISEMPASMNTEAFF. As DNA, the CDR3 is TGTGCCATCAGTGAGATGCCAGCCAGCATGAACACTGAAGCTTTCTTT.

A few counts support this clonotype. J is TRBJ1-1 and V is TRBV7-3; D perhaps matches TRBD1 (5 bases). Germline lookup yields CDR1 SGHTA and CDR2 FQGTGA. Between the trimmed V and J ends, which lost 5 bases and 1 base, there was a span of 14 bases. CDR3 length: 15 amino acids. The CDR3 loop reads CASSKNVGGNTEAFF. In DNA, the CDR3 is TGTGCCAGCAGCAAAAACGTTGGGGGGAACACTGAAGCTTTCTTT.

The CDR3 bases are TGTGCCAGCACCACTTTGGGGGAGGGGGGTCAGCCCCAGCATTTT. Protein sequence: CASTTLGEGGQPQHF. The chain has TRBV7-2 and TRBJ1-5; perhaps TRBD1 as D (6 bases). Per germline, CDR1 SGHTA and CDR2 FQGNSA. Deletions cut 7 bases from V and 6 bases from J, with 19 bases between. The CDR3 runs 15 residues.

This clonotype was counted many times. This chain links TRBV11-2 with TRBJ2-5, with 9 bases that match TRBD1. In germline, CDR1 is SGHAT, CDR2 FQNNGV. The CDR3 is 15 amino acids. Trimming took 5 bases from V and 1 from J; bases not matched to a gene: 5. The CDR3 coding sequence is TGTGCCAGCAGCCGTCCGACAGGGGGCCAAGAGACCCAGTACTTC. It is translated as CASSRPTGGQETQYF.

This clonotype turned up a few times. This sequence joins TRBV4-3 and TRBJ1-2; 8 nucleotides line up with TRBD1. This CDR3 is 14 amino acids long. The V segment lost 0 bases and the J segment 6 bases; nucleotides outside the gene matches: 3. Germline V CDR1 and CDR2: LGHNA, YSLEER. The CDR3 region has the DNA TGCGCCAGCAGCCAAGACCGGACAGGGAATGGCTACACCTTC. Encoded protein: CASSQDRTGNGYTF.

This clonotype has just a few counts. This chain uses TRBV27 with TRBJ2-3, with unresolved D. The CDR3 totals 14 residues. Trimming left V 5 bases short and J 0 bases short, with 9 bases between. Germline CDR1 MNHEY, CDR2 SMNVEV (reference sequence). This CDR3 reads CASSPLTSTDTQYF. Written as DNA, the CDR3 is TGTGCCAGCAGTCCGCTGACTAGCACAGATACGCAGTATTTT.

This clonotype was recorded many times. The chain recombines TRBV12-3 or TRBV12-4 with TRBJ2-5; possible D gene TRBD2, 6 bases. V lost 6 bases to trimming and J lost 1 base, with 18 bases between them. The CDR3 runs to 16 residues. Written as DNA, the CDR3 is TGTGCCAGCAGGGGGGGTTTGGGAACGGTCCAAGAGACCCAGTACTTC. This encodes CASRGGLGTVQETQYF.

With regard to this clonotype: Possible read error: a much larger clone is one base away. V gene TRBV30 combines with J gene TRBJ1-3; D is ambiguous. The CDR3 totals 12 residues. Germline lookup yields CDR1 GTSNPN and CDR2 SVGIG (reference sequence). The germline V and J ends were trimmed by 6 bases and 0 bases, with 6 bases remaining between them. The CDR3 DNA reads as TGTGCCTGCGGCAGCTCTGGAAACACCATATATTTT. It encodes CACGSSGNTIYF.

Many counts were recorded for this clonotype. V and J are TRBV12-3 or TRBV12-4 and TRBJ2-5, with 7 bases aligning to TRBD1. The V and J ends lost 6 bases and 5 bases, in that order; junction bases with no gene match: 6. CDR3 size: 13 residues. CDR3 protein: CASSPRQGETQYF. CDR3 nucleotides: TGTGCCAGCAGCCCCAGACAGGGTGAGACCCAGTACTTC.

This clonotype was detected many times. Here the CDR3 reads CASSLGSRANEKLFF. The CDR3, as DNA: TGTGCCAGCAGTTTAGGCAGCAGGGCTAATGAAAAACTGTTTTTT. This chain links TRBV27 with TRBJ1-4, with a possible D match to TRBD1 (5 bases). This CDR3 comprises 15 residues. Germline V gene data show CDR1 as MNHEY and CDR2 as SMNVEV (reference sequence). Trimming took off 2 bases at V and 3 bases at J, with 10 bases between the two ends.

Notes on this clonotype: At one end, the junction sequence differs from germline, possibly due to a read error. This sequence joins TRBV6-6 and TRBJ1-3, with no clear D. CDR3 length: 12 amino acids. Germline CDR1 MNHNY, CDR2 SVGAGI (reference sequence). The CDR3 protein is CASSYSGTTIYF. DNA for the CDR3: TGTGCCAGCAGTTACTCGGGAACCACCATATATTTT.

This clonotype showed up just a few times. V and J are TRBV20-1 and TRBJ1-6; D ambiguous. Trimming took 7 bases from V and 0 from J, leaving 13 bases between them. In germline, CDR1 is DFQATT, CDR2 SNEGSKA (reference sequence). The CDR3 loop spans 15 amino acids. The CDR3 spells CSVFKGSSYNSPLHF. The CDR3 nucleotides are TGCAGTGTTTTCAAGGGCAGCTCCTATAATTCACCCCTCCACTTT.

This chain connects TRBV7-3 to TRBJ2-1; D is ambiguous. Germline V gene lookup returns CDR1 SGHTA and CDR2 FQGTGA. Trimming took off 4 bases at V and 6 bases at J, with 10 bases between the two ends. This CDR3 has 13 residues. CDR3 coding DNA: TGTGCCAGCAGCTCCCCCCCAGCCAATGAGCAGTTCTTC. As protein: CASSSPPANEQFF. Variable domain in full (rest from reference TRBV7-3 and TRBJ2-1): GAGVSQTPSNKVTEKGKYVELRCDPISGHTALYWYRQSLGQGPEFLIYFQGTGAADDSGLPNDRFFAVRPEGSVSTLKIQRTERGDSAVYLCASSSPPANEQFFGPGTRLTVL.

In this sample, this clonotype turned up a few times. V usage is TRBV4-1 and J usage is TRBJ1-6; 8 bases agree with TRBD1. Losses at the gene ends were 1 base for V and 7 bases for J; bases not matched to a gene: 3. Germline loops: CDR1 MGHRA, CDR2 YSYEKL. The CDR3 length is 15 residues. CDR3 in amino acids: CASSQGTGRNSPLHF. In DNA, the CDR3 is TGCGCCAGCAGCCAAGGGACAGGGCGGAATTCACCCCTCCACTTT.

The gene calls are TRBV28 and TRBJ2-7; D not resolved. Germline V gives CDR1 MDHEN, CDR2 SYDVKM. The ends were cut back, 7 bases at V and 0 bases at J, with 16 bases in the middle. The CDR3 runs 15 residues. CDR3 in DNA: TGTGCCAGCAAAATCGTGGGCAAATGCTCCTACGAGCAGTACGTC. Translation gives CASKIVGKCSYEQYV.

The chain has TRBV4-1 and TRBJ1-2; 9 bases map to TRBD1. Per the germline V gene, CDR1 is MGHRA and CDR2 is YSYEKL. V was pared by 0 bases and J by 4 bases, with 6 bases of the junction left unmatched. This CDR3 has 16 residues. The chain's CDR3 is CASSQEAGTGSYGYTF. CDR3 coding DNA: TGCGCCAGCAGCCAAGAGGCCGGGACAGGGAGCTATGGCTACACCTTC.

V usage is TRBV4-2 and J usage is TRBJ2-1; the D gene could be TRBD1 or TRBD2 (5 bases each). Trimming stripped 3 bases from V and 7 bases from J, with 22 bases between. Germline assignment: CDR1 LGHNA and CDR2 YNFKEQ. The CDR3 is 17 amino acids. The CDR3 here is CASSQAPGLVGVNEQFF. The CDR3 DNA sequence: TGTGCCAGCAGCCAGGCCCCGGGCCTAGTGGGGGTGAATGAGCAGTTCTTC.

The chain links TRBV15 to TRBJ1-1; 8 bases match TRBD1. The CDR3 sequence is 16 residues long. CDR1 is LNHNV and CDR2 is YYDKDF in the germline V gene (reference sequence). V trimming: 0 bases; J trimming: 5 bases; junction bases outside the gene matches: 8. CDR3 in amino acids: CATSRDLTGVVTEAFF. In DNA form, the CDR3 reads TGTGCCACCAGCAGAGATTTGACAGGGGTTGTGACTGAAGCTTTCTTT.